One and the same sample provided the 5 T cell receptor beta chains below, sequenced in a study of blood T cell repertoires in COVID-19. Libraries were prepared by immunoSEQ multiplex PCR; TCRdb keeps only in-frame clonotypes and omits some of them. The profile shows around 180,000 clones, 80% to 85% of them singletons. Sequenced sample: peripheral blood. The source of these receptors is a woman between 25 and 40 years old with acute or convalescent COVID-19.

This chain links TRBV4-1 with TRBJ2-7, with 9 bases fitting TRBD2. With V trimmed by 4 bases and J by 2 bases, 6 bases remained unmatched. The length of the CDR3 is 15 residues. In germline, CDR1 is MGHRA, CDR2 YSYEKL. CDR3 loop: CASSREREAAYEQYF. The CDR3 DNA sequence: TGCGCCAGCAGCCGCGAGCGGGAGGCCGCCTACGAGCAGTACTTC.

The V gene is TRBV2, the J gene TRBJ1-2; D gene uncertain. V was cut by 6 bases and J by 2 bases, with 13 bases left in between. The CDR3 has 14 residues. Germline CDR1 SNHLY, CDR2 FYNNEI. CDR3 coding DNA: TGTGCCAGCAGCGCCGGACTGCTGAACTATGGCTACACCTTC. Residues: CASSAGLLNYGYTF.

The genes are TRBV5-1 and TRBJ1-2; D perhaps matches TRBD1 (6 bases). Germline V gene data show CDR1 as SGHRS and CDR2 as YFSETQ. Trimming shortened V by 0 bases and J by 4 bases, and 22 bases separated the two germline ends. The CDR3 is 18 amino acids. CDR3 nucleotide sequence: TGCGCCAGCAGCTTGGAACCGGGACACATACTCGGTACCTATGGCTACACCTTC. This encodes CASSLEPGHILGTYGYTF.

The rearrangement joins TRBV9 to TRBJ2-2; D is ambiguous. The V gene's germline CDR1 is SGDLS and CDR2 YYNGEE. The V end lost 4 bases, the J end lost 0 bases, and 7 bases lay between the germline ends. The CDR3 is 14 amino acids. The chain's CDR3 is CASSRHPNTGELFF. The CDR3 nucleotides are TGTGCCAGCAGCAGACACCCGAACACCGGGGAGCTGTTTTTT.

The chain is built from TRBV19 and TRBJ2-7, with unresolved D. This CDR3 spans 14 amino acids. The V and J ends lost 1 base and 2 bases respectively, with 9 bases between them. Germline assignment: CDR1 LNHDA and CDR2 SQIVND (reference sequence). The CDR3 reads CASSIVGRTYEQYF. For the CDR3, the DNA is TGTGCCAGTAGTATAGTTGGCCGAACCTACGAGCAGTACTTC.